This TCR beta chain comes out of a study of cytomegalovirus exposure and HLA in healthy donors. Study-level background: A prior study identified 117 million unique TCR beta sequences from around 180 million T cells. The study's early data release held approximately 91 million unique TCRs from HLA-typed donors. Study conclusions and caveats: A later analysis revealed that TCR association rates differed between HLA loci, peaking at DRB1 and bottoming out at HLA-C. An analysis done earlier found most TCR beta V segments productive about 90% or about 30% of the time.

This CDR3 spans 15 amino acids. Germline CDR1 and CDR2: SGDLS and YYNGEE. Trimming stripped 4 bases from V and 3 bases from J, with 13 bases between. The primer mix had 60 Vbeta and 13 Jbeta primers. Here immunoSEQ multiplex PCR was the method, and the copy in TCRdb shows in-frame clones only, minus some. This table holds approximately 96,000 clones. To note about this clone: As yet, its antigen is unknown.

The sequence came from a girl aged 10-17 years in good health and CMV-seropositive. This chain joins TRBV9 and TRBJ1-4; D is undetermined. The sample was PBMCs. The CDR3 loop reads CASSTSGWANEKLFF. In DNA form, the CDR3 reads TGTGCCAGCAGCACCTCGGGGTGGGCTAATGAAAAACTGTTTTTT.